The clone carrying this T cell receptor beta chain was counted many times. Its antigen is not known. V was pared by 5 bases and J by 7 bases, with 18 bases between. There are 14 residues in the CDR3. Germline CDR1 MDHEN, CDR2 SYDVKM. TCRdb reprocessed the 5' RACE reads via MiXCR and lists one record per CDR3 protein. The sample shows 45,000 to 55,000 distinct CDR3 sequences, about 5.8% of them seen only once. The source of the sample is a study of spatial heterogeneity in lung cancer. Looking at the study overall: As counted in raw reads, each unique TCR and UMI combination appeared more than ten times on average.

Whole-study results and caveats: At tumor resection, ubiquitous expanded TCRs were detected in blood more often than later.

The sample's time point: sample taken at primary tumor resection. Unsorted whole RNA of tumor, nontumor lung or frozen PBMC was sequenced. The V call is TRBV28, the J call TRBJ2-7; D gene ambiguous. The sequence derives from a male donor with early-stage non-small cell lung cancer. Source: PBMCs, taken at surgery. The DNA of the CDR3 is TGTGCCAGCAGTCCACCGCCCAGCATGGGAGAGCAGTACTTC. Translated, it gives CASSPPPSMGEQYF.